The next 25 T cell receptor beta chains were all read from a single sample in a study of cytomegalovirus exposure and HLA in healthy donors. A multiplex PCR was run with 60 Vbeta primers and 13 Jbeta primers. The data were produced by immunoSEQ multiplex PCR, yet TCRdb's version contains in-frame clones alone and is incomplete. The sample has roughly 140,000 clones, around 80% seen once. What was sequenced was PBMCs. These receptors came from a female donor in good health and CMV-seronegative.

The gene calls are TRBV19 and TRBJ2-6; the match to TRBD1 covers 7 bases. CDR3 length: 20 amino acids. Germline CDR1 and CDR2: LNHDA and SQIVND (reference sequence). The ends lost 7 bases at V and 0 bases at J; junction bases unmatched: 18. The CDR3 sequence: CASTQGVQKLMSSGANVLTF. Written as DNA, the CDR3 is TGTGCCAGTACCCAGGGGGTTCAGAAACTTATGAGCTCTGGGGCCAACGTCCTGACTTTC.

In the case of this clone: Other DNA variants within this sample encode the same CDR3. The chain has TRBV5-1 and TRBJ1-1; possible D gene TRBD1, 6 bases. CDR3 length: 15 amino acids. The V end was cut by 0 bases, the J end by 1 base, with 10 bases between. Germline V gene lookup returns CDR1 SGHRS and CDR2 YFSETQ. The CDR3, as DNA: TGCGCCAGCAGCTTGGTGGGAGGGGGGAACACTGAAGCTTTCTTT. It is translated as CASSLVGGGNTEAFF. The whole variable domain, remainder taken from reference TRBV5-1 and TRBJ1-1, is KAGVTQTPRYLIKTRGQQVTLSCSPISGHRSVSWYQQTPGQGLQFLFEYFSETQRNKGNFPGRFSGRQFSNSRSEMNVSTLELGDSALYLCASSLVGGGNTEAFFGQGTRLTVV.

The chain uses TRBV4-1 and TRBJ2-5; the D is unclear. Germline CDR1 reads MGHRA; CDR2 reads YSYEKL. This CDR3 is built from 13 residues. V lost 1 base and J lost 1, with 4 bases in between. The CDR3 protein is CASSQALQETQYF. Written as DNA, the CDR3 is TGCGCCAGCAGCCAAGCCCTCCAAGAGACCCAGTACTTC.

The chain uses TRBV28 and TRBJ2-7, with 10 positions matching TRBD2. CDR3 length equals 15 residues. V lost 7 bases and J lost 2; bases outside the gene matches: 8. Germline CDR1 and CDR2: MDHEN and SYDVKM. Here the CDR3 reads CASTLSGRFTYEQYF. The CDR3 DNA sequence: TGTGCCAGCACCCTTAGCGGGAGGTTTACCTACGAGCAGTACTTC.

Comments on this clone: Since no conserved phenylalanine or tryptophan closes the CDR3, a read error is the likely cause. The V call is TRBV18, the J call TRBJ2-3, with D uncertain. Trimming took 1 base from V and 2 from J, leaving 7 bases between them. This CDR3 spans 14 amino acids. Germline V lookup: CDR1 KGHSH, CDR2 LQKENI. DNA for the CDR3: TGTGCCAGCTCACCACTATCGGACACAGATACGCAGTATGTT. Translated: CASSPLSDTDTQYV.

This clone was detected once. The chain has TRBV10-3 and TRBJ2-7; 10 bases match TRBD2. Trimming cost V 7 bases and J 5 bases; bases outside gene matches: 14. CDR1 is ENHRY, CDR2 SYGVKD, per germline. The CDR3 sequence is 16 residues long. This chain's CDR3 is CAITKGVAGGVDEQYF. The CDR3 DNA reads TGTGCCATCACCAAAGGGGTAGCGGGAGGCGTTGACGAGCAGTACTTC.

In this sample, this clone turned up a few times. The CDR3 sequence is CASSLTGDQPQHF. Written as DNA, the CDR3 is TGTGCCAGCAGTCTTACAGGGGATCAGCCCCAGCATTTT. The chain couples TRBV6-5 to TRBJ1-5, with 7 bases fitting TRBD1. In germline, CDR1 is MNHEY, CDR2 SVGAGI. Trimming took 5 bases from V and 5 from J; bases not matched to a gene: 3. The length of the CDR3 is 13 residues.

In the case of this clone: Its ends do not fully match the called genes, so a read error is possible. This chain joins TRBV4-2 and TRBJ2-7, with 7 bases that match TRBD2. The CDR3 consists of 13 residues. Germline-derived CDR1 and CDR2 are LGHNA and YNFKEQ. CDR3 protein: CASSQGVAGEVHF. The CDR3 DNA sequence: TGTGCCAGCAGCCAAGGAGTGGCGGGAGAAGTGCACTTC.

CDR3 sequence reads: CASSQQGGNQPQHF. The CDR3 DNA reads TGCGCCAGCAGTCAACAGGGGGGCAATCAGCCCCAGCATTTT. The rearrangement uses TRBV5-1 and TRBJ1-5; 8 bases fit TRBD1. The germline V gene has CDR1 SGHRS and CDR2 YFSETQ. V trimming: 5 bases; J trimming: 2 bases; junction bases outside the gene matches: 3. This CDR3 is built from 14 residues.

This clone occurred a few times. The chain couples TRBV28 to TRBJ2-7, with 9 positions matching TRBD1. This CDR3 has 14 residues. Germline CDR1 is MDHEN and CDR2 is SYDVKM. Unmatched junction bases numbered 5, after V lost 6 bases and J lost 2 bases. The CDR3 sequence is CASRRDRVAYEQYF. The CDR3 region has the DNA TGTGCCAGCAGGAGGGACAGGGTGGCCTACGAGCAGTACTTC.

This clone was recorded only once. The chain recombines TRBV5-1 with TRBJ1-1, with 10 bases fitting TRBD1. Germline trimming cut 4 bases from V and 5 bases from J; bases unmatched to any gene: 8. This CDR3 has 15 residues. Per germline, CDR1 SGHRS and CDR2 YFSETQ. The CDR3 protein is CASSPLDRGMTEAFF. CDR3 DNA: TGCGCCAGCAGCCCCTTGGACAGGGGGATGACTGAAGCTTTCTTT. Full variable domain (remainder filled in from reference TRBV5-1 and TRBJ1-1): KAGVTQTPRYLIKTRGQQVTLSCSPISGHRSVSWYQQTPGQGLQFLFEYFSETQRNKGNFPGRFSGRQFSNSRSEMNVSTLELGDSALYLCASSPLDRGMTEAFFGQGTRLTVV.

V usage is TRBV5-4 and J usage is TRBJ2-3; 9 positions agree with TRBD2. The CDR3 is made up of 14 amino acids. Germline V gene data show CDR1 as SGHNT and CDR2 as YYREEE (reference sequence). V lost 0 bases and J lost 5; bases outside the gene matches: 1. The CDR3 nucleotides read TGTGCCAGCAGCTTGGGAGCGGGAGGAGATACGCAGTATTTT. Amino acid sequence: CASSLGAGGDTQYF.

The chain recombines TRBV18 with TRBJ1-1; TRBD1 matches at 11 bases. Germline V gene sequence: CDR1 KGHSH, CDR2 LQKENI. The CDR3 is made up of 16 amino acids. After removal of 2 bases from V and 2 bases from J, the junction contained 4 bases not matched to a gene. CDR3 sequence reads: CASSPAGQGGNTEAFF. The CDR3 DNA sequence: TGTGCCAGCTCACCAGCGGGACAGGGGGGAAACACTGAAGCTTTCTTT.

The chain carries TRBV29-1 and TRBJ2-7; TRBD1 matches at 8 bases. Unmatched junction bases numbered 9, after V lost 6 bases and J lost 2 bases. Per germline, CDR1 SQVTM and CDR2 ANQGSEA. This CDR3 is built from 14 residues. For the CDR3, the DNA is TGCAGCGTGGAGAGACAGGGGAGCGCCTACGAGCAGTACTTC. This gives the protein CSVERQGSAYEQYF.

This chain uses TRBV20-1 with TRBJ2-1; D possibly corresponds to TRBD2 (5 bases). V lost 7 bases, J lost 6 bases, and 10 bases lay in between. The CDR3 runs 11 residues. CDR1 DFQATT and CDR2 SNEGSKA come from the germline V gene (reference sequence). The CDR3 sequence: CSVLRGNEQFF. The DNA for the CDR3 is TGCAGTGTCCTCCGGGGCAATGAGCAGTTCTTC.

This sequence joins TRBV6-1 and TRBJ1-4, with 7 bases aligning to TRBD1. The CDR3 extends over 15 amino acids. Germline CDR1 is MNHNS and CDR2 is SASEGT. Trimming cost V 6 bases and J 7 bases; bases outside gene matches: 11. The CDR3 region has the DNA TGTGCCAGCAGCCCACAGGAGACAGGGATTGAAAAACTGTTTTTT. Translating gives CASSPQETGIEKLFF.

The V call is TRBV6-4, the J call TRBJ2-7, with no clear D. The CDR3 sequence is 12 residues long. Trimming took off 2 bases at V and 6 bases at J, with 8 bases between the two ends. CDR1 MRHNA and CDR2 SNTAGT come from the germline V gene. Here the CDR3 DNA reads TGTGCCAGCAGTGACGAGGCTTCCGAGCAGTACTTC. It specifies CASSDEASEQYF.

The chain has TRBV10-3 and TRBJ1-4; 7 positions agree with TRBD1. Germline loops: CDR1 ENHRY, CDR2 SYGVKD. The CDR3 is 14 residues long. Trimming cost V 5 bases and J 2 bases; bases outside gene matches: 2. This CDR3 is CAISRTGTNEKLFF. CDR3 sequence (DNA): TGTGCCATCAGTAGGACAGGCACTAATGAAAAACTGTTTTTT.

The DNA for the CDR3 is TGTGCCAGCAGCTTTAGCGGGAGTGGGTATACGCAGTATTTT. Translation: CASSFSGSGYTQYF. The chain joins TRBV7-6 to TRBJ2-3; the match to TRBD2 covers 9 bases. CDR1 is SGHVS and CDR2 is FNYEAQ in the germline V gene. The CDR3 has 14 amino acids. J gave up 7 bases and V 3 bases, and 5 bases lay outside the gene matches.

V gene TRBV10-3 combines with J gene TRBJ2-1, with TRBD1 matching over 8 bases. Losses at the gene ends were 6 bases for V and 5 bases for J; bases not matched to a gene: 12. The CDR3 covers 16 residues. Germline lookup yields CDR1 ENHRY and CDR2 SYGVKD. CDR3 bases: TGTGCCATCAGAGGTCCGGGACAGGAAAGGAACAATGAGCAGTTCTTC. This gives the protein CAIRGPGQERNNEQFF.

This clone is a singleton in its sample. The V call is TRBV6-4, the J call TRBJ2-1; 8 nucleotides align to TRBD1. The CDR3 runs to 15 residues. Germline lookup yields CDR1 MRHNA and CDR2 SNTAGT. V lost 5 bases, J lost 8 bases, and 11 bases stayed unmatched. This CDR3 is CASSPRGTGRYEQFF. The CDR3 bases are TGTGCCAGCAGTCCCCGGGGGACAGGACGATATGAGCAGTTCTTC.

This clone appeared a single time. CDR3 region: CASRNRGGGYTF. The CDR3 DNA sequence: TGTGCCAGCAGGAACAGGGGAGGTGGCTACACCTTC. The chain combines TRBV6-5 with TRBJ1-2, with 7 bases aligning to TRBD1. Germline loops: CDR1 MNHEY, CDR2 SVGAGI. This CDR3 is built from 12 residues. With V trimmed by 6 bases and J by 7 bases, 5 bases remained unmatched.

This sequence joins TRBV4-1 and TRBJ1-6; D gene uncertain. Per the germline V gene, CDR1 is MGHRA and CDR2 is YSYEKL. This CDR3 has 13 amino acids. V was pared by 0 bases and J by 8 bases, with 5 bases between. CDR3 in DNA: TGCGCCAGCAGCCAAGACCGGGATTCACCCCTCCACTTT. This encodes CASSQDRDSPLHF.

The chain is built from TRBV15 and TRBJ1-4; D remains unclear. The CDR3 spans 12 residues. Germline V gene data show CDR1 as LNHNV and CDR2 as YYDKDF (reference sequence). V shed 1 base and J shed 7 bases, with 4 bases lying between them. The DNA for the CDR3 is TGTGCCACCAGCAGAGGACTTGAAAAACTGTTTTTT. Residues: CATSRGLEKLFF.

The chain employs TRBV10-3 and TRBJ2-7, with D possibly TRBD1 on 6 matching bases. This CDR3 has 15 amino acids. Trimming removed 6 bases at V and 2 bases at J, with 17 bases between. Germline assignment: CDR1 ENHRY and CDR2 SYGVKD. The CDR3 is CAISLGGQGTYEQYF. The CDR3 coding sequence is TGTGCCATCAGCCTCGGTGGGCAGGGGACCTACGAGCAGTACTTC.